This TCR beta chain was identified during a study of monozygotic twins with inflammatory bowel disease. Each UMI harboured a 6-nucleotide sample barcode and was appended via template switching. After re-calling the 5' RACE reads, TCRdb lists one entry per CDR3 protein, DNA absent. The table lists about 380,000 distinct CDR3 sequences. This CDR3 has 17 amino acids. Germline CDR1 reads MNHEY; CDR2 reads SVGAGI. Turning to this clonotype: Its antigen is unidentified.

Study-wide results and caveats: Support was lacking for any single strong IBD-associated signal or clonotype. Telling apart the different T cell subtypes was not possible. People with IBD had fewer clonotypes in common with others than healthy twins did, especially with disease activity.

The sequence came from a human donor with ulcerative colitis or Crohn's disease, or a healthy co-twin of an affected twin (not recorded which). Sequences were obtained from blood. The chain employs TRBV6-5 and TRBJ2-3; TCRdb's D gene call, TRBD1, goes unchecked for lack of DNA. CDR3 sequence reads: CASSYVGGGTSTDTQYF.